Listed here is a single TCR beta chain. What it recognizes is unknown. The germline CDR1 and CDR2 sequences are LGHDT and YNNKEL (reference sequence). The J segment lost 3 bases and the V segment lost 4 bases, leaving 5 bases of the junction unmatched. CDR3 length: 16 amino acids. This specimen belongs to a study of early T cells in non-severe SARS-CoV-2 infection. The wider study: Sequenced bulk RNA came from whole blood that was unsorted, and chains were unpaired.

Researchers attached unique molecular identifiers to individual cDNA molecules. In TCRdb, the 5' RACE reads were re-called with MiXCR into one record per CDR3 protein. The repertoire has 70,000 or so distinct CDR3 sequences, approximately 13% of them found once; the top ten carry roughly 1.2%. Study conclusions and caveats: Matching with VDJdb favored anti-spike CD8 responses (missing private and CD4 specificities).

Sequencing was done on a sample of whole blood. The V call is TRBV3-1, the J call TRBJ2-1; 11 bases are a match to TRBD2. The TCR comes from an adult who was a healthcare worker with PCR-confirmed SARS-CoV-2 infection or an uninfected control (not recorded which). CDR3: CASSRLTSGSYNEQFF. Here the CDR3 DNA reads TGTGCCAGCAGCCGGCTCACTAGCGGGAGCTACAATGAGCAGTTCTTC.